What follows are 30 T cell receptor beta chains derived from one specimen sequenced in a study of blood T cell repertoires in COVID-19. Profiling relied on immunoSEQ multiplex PCR, and the TCRdb table lists in-frame clones only, not all of them. Here the sample spans 150,000 to 190,000 clones, roughly 84% being singletons. Sequencing was performed on peripheral blood. These TCRs come from a woman aged 55-70 years with COVID-19, enrolled during active disease.

The J gene is TRBJ2-7, the V gene TRBV4-1, with TRBD2 matching 7 bases. The germline V gene has CDR1 MGHRA and CDR2 YSYEKL. This CDR3 is built from 16 residues. J gave up 2 bases and V 0 bases, and 7 bases lay outside the gene matches. CDR3: CASSQDQSGNAYEQYV. In nucleotides, the CDR3 is TGCGCCAGCAGCCAAGATCAAAGCGGGAACGCCTACGAGCAGTACGTC.

The gene calls are TRBV3-1 (or the pseudogene TRBV3-2) and TRBJ2-7; 7 positions agree with TRBD2. The CDR3 has 15 residues. Germline loops: CDR1 LGHDT, CDR2 YNNKEL (reference sequence). Losses at the gene ends were 5 bases for V and 4 bases for J; bases not matched to a gene: 11. Here the CDR3 DNA reads TGTGCCAGCAGCTCACTTCCGACTAGCAGATACGAGCAGTACTTC. It is translated as CASSSLPTSRYEQYF.

Only one count was recorded for this clone. The V call is TRBV2, the J call TRBJ1-5; TRBD1 matches at 9 bases. Germline V gene data show CDR1 as SNHLY and CDR2 as FYNNEI. The CDR3 consists of 14 residues. Losses at the gene ends were 3 bases for V and 8 bases for J; bases not matched to a gene: 5. The CDR3 nucleotides read TGTGCCAGCAGTGAGGGGACAGGGTGGAAGCCCCAGCATTTT. It specifies CASSEGTGWKPQHF.

The chain joins TRBV7-2 to TRBJ1-5, with TRBD1 matching 7 bases. The ends lost 5 bases at V and 4 bases at J; junction bases unmatched: 8. Germline-derived CDR1 and CDR2 are SGHTA and FQGNSA. The CDR3 covers 15 residues. CDR3 sequence (DNA): TGTGCCAGCAGCCTCCACAGGGGACAAAATCAGCCCCAGCATTTT. Encoded protein: CASSLHRGQNQPQHF.

The chain carries TRBV19 and TRBJ1-1, with 11 bases matching TRBD1. V was clipped by 5 bases and J by 4 bases; unmatched bases: 3. Germline-derived CDR1 and CDR2 are LNHDA and SQIVND (reference sequence). The CDR3 contains 14 residues. This CDR3 reads CASSAGQGGTEAFF. DNA for the CDR3: TGTGCCAGTAGTGCGGGACAGGGGGGCACTGAAGCTTTCTTT.

This chain connects TRBV6-4 to TRBJ2-3; D might be TRBD1 (5 bases). Germline-derived CDR1 and CDR2 are MRHNA and SNTAGT. The V and J ends lost 6 bases and 2 bases respectively, with 15 bases between them. CDR3 length: 15 amino acids. The CDR3 bases are TGTGCCAGCAGGATCACAGGATCCACCACAGATACGCAGTATTTT. Translation gives CASRITGSTTDTQYF.

This clone was counted only a few times. The rearrangement uses TRBV19 and TRBJ2-2, with 9 bases matching TRBD2. V lost 3 bases, J lost 6 bases, and 5 bases stayed unmatched. Per germline, CDR1 LNHDA and CDR2 SQIVND (reference sequence). This CDR3 contains 15 residues. CDR3 nucleotide sequence: TGTGCCAGTAGTATGGTGCTAGCGGGGCCCGGGGAGCTGTTTTTT. This gives the protein CASSMVLAGPGELFF. The whole variable domain, filled in from reference TRBV19 and TRBJ2-2, reads DGGITQSPKYLFRKEGQNVTLSCEQNLNHDAMYWYRQDPGQGLRLIYYSQIVNDFQKGDIAEGYSVSREKKESFPLTVTSAQKNPTAFYLCASSMVLAGPGELFFGEGSRLTVL.

The V gene is TRBV19, the J gene TRBJ1-2, with 7 bases lining up with TRBD1. Trimming cost V 6 bases and J 4 bases; bases outside gene matches: 8. The CDR3 is 14 amino acids. Germline CDR1 LNHDA, CDR2 SQIVND (reference sequence). CDR3: CASSGTTGIYGYTF. CDR3 in DNA: TGTGCCAGTAGCGGAACGACAGGGATCTATGGCTACACCTTC.

The chain's CDR3 is CATRRGSGNTIYF. The CDR3 DNA sequence: TGTGCCACCAGAAGGGGGTCCGGAAACACCATATATTTT. The chain is built from TRBV15 and TRBJ1-3; TRBD1 is a possible D gene (6 bases). Germline V gene sequence: CDR1 LNHNV, CDR2 YYDKDF (reference sequence). Trimming pared 6 bases from V and 4 bases from J, leaving 10 bases between. The CDR3 has 13 residues.

The V and J genes are TRBV29-1 and TRBJ1-4, with 8 nucleotides matching TRBD1. The ends lost 7 bases at V and 8 bases at J; junction bases unmatched: 6. The V gene's germline CDR1 is SQVTM and CDR2 ANQGSEA. The CDR3 runs 12 residues. CDR3 nucleotides: TGCAGCGGTGGACAGGGAAGGGAAAAACTGTTTTTT. Residues: CSGGQGREKLFF.

The chain recombines TRBV12-3 or TRBV12-4 with TRBJ1-1; no definite D call. This CDR3 spans 12 amino acids. Trimming shortened V by 4 bases and J by 8 bases, and 11 bases separated the two germline ends. The CDR3 here is CASSYATGEAFF. CDR3 DNA sequence: TGTGCCAGCAGTTACGCGACGGGAGAAGCTTTCTTT.

J is TRBJ1-1 and V is TRBV7-9; 7 nucleotides agree with TRBD1. Trimming cost V 8 bases and J 0 bases; bases outside gene matches: 6. The germline CDR1 and CDR2 sequences are SEHNR and FQNEAQ (reference sequence). The CDR3 totals 14 residues. CDR3 DNA: TGTGCCAGCGCTAGGACAGGCCTGAACACTGAAGCTTTCTTT. Translation gives CASARTGLNTEAFF.

Of note for this clone: One end of the junction does not line up with germline, which may come from a read error. V is TRBV7-7 and J is TRBJ2-5; 14 bases map to TRBD2. Germline assignment: CDR1 SSHAT and CDR2 FNYEAQ (reference sequence). The CDR3 runs to 17 residues. DNA for the CDR3: TGTGCTAGCAGCCCCCGAGCGGGGACTAGCGGGAGTGAGACCCAGTACTTC. Its protein product is CASSPRAGTSGSETQYF.

The V gene is TRBV4-2, the J gene TRBJ2-1; 10 bases align to TRBD2. Germline trimming cut 4 bases from V and 7 bases from J; bases unmatched to any gene: 10. CDR1 is LGHNA, CDR2 YNFKEQ, per germline. This CDR3 has 16 amino acids. The CDR3 sequence: CASSRGRSGGGNEQFF. The CDR3, as DNA: TGTGCCAGCAGCCGAGGCAGAAGCGGGGGGGGTAATGAGCAGTTCTTC.

CDR3 DNA sequence: TGTGCCAGCAGTGAAGGAGGGGGCACCTATGGCTACACCTTC. This translates into CASSEGGGTYGYTF. The chain uses TRBV6-4 and TRBJ1-2, with 7 bases lining up with TRBD1. V lost 3 bases and J lost 4; bases outside the gene matches: 5. The germline CDR1 and CDR2 sequences are MRHNA and SNTAGT. This CDR3 is built from 14 residues.

This clone is a singleton in its sample. This rearrangement joins TRBV19 to TRBJ1-2; the D gene is possibly TRBD1 (5 bases). The CDR3 extends over 14 amino acids. The germline V gene encodes CDR1 LNHDA and CDR2 SQIVND (reference sequence). V was clipped by 6 bases and J by 0 bases, with 11 bases between them. The CDR3 is CASREGLANYGYTF. The CDR3, as DNA: TGTGCCAGTAGGGAGGGGCTAGCTAACTATGGCTACACCTTC.

This clone was counted only a few times. The rearrangement uses TRBV7-9 and TRBJ1-5; no clear D. From germline, CDR1 is SEHNR and CDR2 FQNEAQ (reference sequence). V was trimmed by 0 bases and J by 5 bases, leaving 5 bases between them. This CDR3 region has 13 residues. The chain's CDR3 is CASSLASHQPQHF. In DNA form, the CDR3 reads TGTGCCAGCAGCTTAGCCTCTCATCAGCCCCAGCATTTT.

The chain recombines TRBV14 with TRBJ1-1; D remains ambiguous. The V gene's germline CDR1 is SGHDN and CDR2 FVKESK. V was clipped by 4 bases and J by 4 bases, with 16 bases between them. This CDR3 spans 15 amino acids. The CDR3 sequence is CASSLWRSPGTEAFF. CDR3 sequence (DNA): TGTGCCAGCAGCCTCTGGAGGTCACCGGGCACTGAAGCTTTCTTT. Complete variable domain (other parts from reference TRBV14 and TRBJ1-1): EAGVTQFPSHSVIEKGQTVTLRCDPISGHDNLYWYRRVMGKEIKFLLHFVKESKQDESGMPNNRFLAERTGGTYSTLKVQPAELEDSGVYFCASSLWRSPGTEAFFGQGTRLTVV.

With respect to this clone: At the DNA level, this CDR3 is encoded by other sequences in the same sample as well. This sequence joins TRBV5-6 and TRBJ1-1; the match to TRBD1 covers 9 bases. This CDR3 has 14 residues. The germline V gene has CDR1 SGHDT and CDR2 YYEEEE. The V gene end was trimmed by 4 bases and the J gene end by 5 bases; junction bases not matched to a gene: 6. This CDR3 reads CASSPGTGITEAFF. The CDR3 DNA follows: TGTGCCAGCAGCCCCGGGACAGGGATTACTGAAGCTTTCTTT.

V is TRBV5-1 and J is TRBJ1-2; 8 positions agree with TRBD1. V lost 4 bases and J lost 4; bases outside the gene matches: 6. The CDR3 covers 14 residues. The germline gives CDR1 SGHRS, CDR2 YFSETQ. The CDR3 DNA follows: TGCGCCAGCAGCAATATGGACAGGGCCTATGGCTACACCTTC. It is translated as CASSNMDRAYGYTF.

This chain uses TRBV5-1 with TRBJ1-5; a possible D gene is TRBD1 (6 bases). This CDR3 is built from 15 residues. The V gene lost 1 base and the J gene lost 1 base, with 9 bases spanning the gap. Per germline, CDR1 SGHRS and CDR2 YFSETQ. CDR3 DNA sequence: TGCGCCAGCAGCTTGACCGGACAGAGCAATCAGCCCCAGCATTTT. It codes for CASSLTGQSNQPQHF.

The chain is built from TRBV6-5 and TRBJ1-5; D possibly corresponds to TRBD1 (5 bases). Trimming pared 6 bases from V and 6 bases from J, leaving 12 bases between. The CDR3 is 13 residues long. Germline CDR1 reads MNHEY; CDR2 reads SVGAGI. DNA for the CDR3: TGTGCCAGCAGCCTGGGGGAGGGTCAGCCCCAGCATTTT. Encoded protein: CASSLGEGQPQHF.

J is TRBJ1-2 and V is TRBV15; TRBD1 agrees at 7 bases. The CDR3 has 14 residues. The V gene's germline CDR1 is LNHNV and CDR2 YYDKDF (reference sequence). Germline trimming cut 3 bases from V and 7 bases from J; bases unmatched to any gene: 8. The CDR3 spells CATSSSRGRFGYTF. The CDR3 nucleotides read TGTGCCACCAGCAGTTCCAGGGGGAGGTTTGGCTACACCTTC.

This chain uses TRBV18 with TRBJ1-6; 10 bases match TRBD1. Losses at the gene ends were 8 bases for V and 5 bases for J; bases not matched to a gene: 6. Germline V CDR1 and CDR2: KGHSH, LQKENI. CDR3 length: 15 residues. The CDR3 nucleotides are TGTGCCAGCCGACAGGGACAGGGGCATAATTCACCCCTCCACTTT. Encoded protein: CASRQGQGHNSPLHF.

The rearrangement uses TRBV19 and TRBJ1-1; TRBD1 is a possible D gene (5 bases). V lost 7 bases and J lost 6, with 12 bases in between. This CDR3 is built from 12 residues. Germline values: CDR1 LNHDA, CDR2 SQIVND (reference sequence). The CDR3 here is CASKTRQSEAFF. The CDR3 nucleotides are TGTGCCAGTAAGACTCGACAGTCTGAAGCTTTCTTT. The full variable domain, with the rest looked up from reference TRBV19 and TRBJ1-1, is DGGITQSPKYLFRKEGQNVTLSCEQNLNHDAMYWYRQDPGQGLRLIYYSQIVNDFQKGDIAEGYSVSREKKESFPLTVTSAQKNPTAFYLCASKTRQSEAFFGQGTRLTVV.

The chain is built from TRBV30 and TRBJ1-3; 7 bases match TRBD1. The CDR3 has 14 residues. Germline CDR1 reads GTSNPN; CDR2 reads SVGIG (reference sequence). With 4 bases clipped from V and 1 base from J, the junction kept 4 bases outside the gene matches. The CDR3 here is CAWKKQGSGNTIYF. CDR3 nucleotides: TGTGCCTGGAAGAAACAGGGGTCTGGAAACACCATATATTTT.

J is TRBJ1-1 and V is TRBV6-1, with D possibly matching TRBD1 (5 bases). Germline CDR1 is MNHNS and CDR2 is SASEGT. The CDR3 has 15 amino acids. V lost 0 bases, J lost 2 bases, and 10 bases lay in between. The CDR3 is CASSEASGHNTEAFF. The CDR3 DNA reads TGTGCCAGCAGTGAAGCGTCAGGGCATAACACTGAAGCTTTCTTT.

The chain recombines TRBV19 with TRBJ2-1; possibly TRBD1 for D (6 bases). Germline V gene sequence: CDR1 LNHDA, CDR2 SQIVND (reference sequence). V was trimmed by 6 bases and J by 4 bases, leaving 7 bases between them. The CDR3 is 12 residues long. The CDR3 here is CASRGGYNEQFF. The CDR3 region has the DNA TGTGCCAGTAGAGGGGGATACAATGAGCAGTTCTTC.

The chain couples TRBV5-6 to TRBJ1-1; D is perhaps TRBD1 (5 bases). With 0 bases removed from V and 1 base from J, the gap between germline ends came to 10 bases. The CDR3 totals 15 residues. Germline CDR1 reads SGHDT; CDR2 reads YYEEEE. CDR3 in amino acids: CASSLAGGKNTEAFF. In DNA, the CDR3 is TGTGCCAGCAGCTTGGCCGGGGGAAAGAACACTGAAGCTTTCTTT.

Here the CDR3 reads CASSIGTRGGNTEAFF. The CDR3 DNA sequence: TGTGCCAGCAGCATCGGGACCCGGGGAGGGAACACTGAAGCTTTCTTT. This rearrangement joins TRBV7-8 to TRBJ1-1; D perhaps matches TRBD1 (5 bases). CDR3 length: 16 amino acids. The V and J ends lost 5 bases and 1 base respectively, with 17 bases between them. The germline gives CDR1 SGHVS, CDR2 FQNEAQ.